Below are 2 T cell receptor beta chains sequenced from a single sample in a study of cytomegalovirus exposure and HLA in healthy donors. 60 Vbeta and 13 Jbeta primers were used in PCR. The assay was immunoSEQ multiplex PCR, and TCRdb's table has in-frame clones only and misses some. The table has under 200,000 clones, 80% to 85% seen once. Sequenced material: PBMCs. The receptors were gathered from a girl aged 2-15 years in good health and CMV-seropositive.

V is TRBV7-9 and J is TRBJ2-2, with TRBD2 as a possible D gene (6 bases). CDR1 is SEHNR, CDR2 FQNEAQ, per germline (reference sequence). This CDR3 is 15 amino acids long. The germline V and J ends were trimmed by 2 bases and 7 bases, with 14 bases remaining between them. CDR3 residues: CASSLSGGPRGELFF. The CDR3 region has the DNA TGTGCCAGCAGCTTAAGCGGAGGGCCCCGCGGGGAGCTGTTTTTT.

As for this clone: This sample also contains other DNA sequences that code for the same CDR3. The J gene is TRBJ2-7, the V gene TRBV6-5; the D gene is possibly TRBD1 (5 bases). Germline CDR1 and CDR2: MNHEY and SVGAGI. The ends were cut back, 5 bases at V and 4 bases at J, with 9 bases in the middle. This CDR3 spans 12 amino acids. The CDR3 region has the DNA TGTGCCAGCAGTCTTCAGGGATACGAGCAGTACTTC. Its translation is CASSLQGYEQYF.